Sequencing of this T cell receptor beta chain was carried out in a study of cytomegalovirus exposure and HLA in healthy donors. Study conclusions and caveats: Most likely, a cluster of highly shared sequence variants arose as a sequencing artifact. Researchers reported that a few CMV-associated chains were confirmed in vitro as CMV antigen-specific.

The PCR made use of 60 Vbeta and 13 Jbeta primers. The method was immunoSEQ multiplex PCR; TCRdb's version includes in-frame clones alone and lacks a portion of them. The sample contains about 110,000 clones, 70% to 80% of which appear only once. As regards this clone: Its antigen is as yet unknown.

The sequenced sample was PBMCs. The sequence was collected from a middle-aged man in good health and CMV-seronegative.

The CDR3 DNA follows: TGTGCCAGCAGTGCGGACAGGGGGCGCGTGGAGACCCAGTACTTC. Protein sequence: CASSADRGRVETQYF. V gene TRBV25-1 combines with J gene TRBJ2-5; 11 bases fit TRBD1. Germline V CDR1 and CDR2: MGHDK, SYGVNS. The CDR3 is 15 residues long. The V segment lost 4 bases and the J segment 5 bases; nucleotides outside the gene matches: 6.